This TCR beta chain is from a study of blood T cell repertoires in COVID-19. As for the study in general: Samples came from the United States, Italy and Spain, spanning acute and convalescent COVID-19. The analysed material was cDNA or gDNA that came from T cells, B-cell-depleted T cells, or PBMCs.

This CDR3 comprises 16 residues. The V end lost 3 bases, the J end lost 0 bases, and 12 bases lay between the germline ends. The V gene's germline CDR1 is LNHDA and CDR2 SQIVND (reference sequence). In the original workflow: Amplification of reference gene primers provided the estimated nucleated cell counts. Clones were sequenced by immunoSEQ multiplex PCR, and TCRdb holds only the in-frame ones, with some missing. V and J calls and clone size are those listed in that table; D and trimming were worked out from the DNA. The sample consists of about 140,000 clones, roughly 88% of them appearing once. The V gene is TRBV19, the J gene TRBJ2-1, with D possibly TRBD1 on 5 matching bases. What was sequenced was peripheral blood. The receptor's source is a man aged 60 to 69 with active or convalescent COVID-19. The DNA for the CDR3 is TGTGCCAGTAGTATTTGGGGCAGGTCCTCCTACAATGAGCAGTTCTTC. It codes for CASSIWGRSSYNEQFF.